Listed below are T cell receptor beta chains from one sample, sequenced in a study of memory CD4+ T cells and cytomegalovirus serostatus. Produced via immunoSEQ multiplex PCR; TCRdb's table is partial and in-frame only. The sample holds around 53,000 clones, approximately 80% seen once. Material: memory CD4+ T cells from blood. The receptors stem from an adult in good health and CMV-seropositive. The CDR3 runs from the conserved cysteine through the conserved F or W. D genes are given only for firm matches. Rows may omit the clone size; those that give it use once, few, many or a size class.

V gene: TRBV4-1; J gene: TRBJ2-2; clone size: .; D gene: .; CDR3 protein: CASRPMTGNTGELFF; CDR3 DNA: TGCGCCAGCAGGCCGATGACAGGGAACACCGGGGAGCTGTTTTTT
V gene: TRBV15; J gene: TRBJ1-2; clone size: .; D gene: .; CDR3 protein: CATSSAFSDRKYGYTF; CDR3 DNA: TGTGCCACCAGCAGCGCCTTCTCCGACAGGAAGTATGGCTACACCTTC
V gene: TRBV30; J gene: TRBJ1-1; clone size: .; D gene: .; CDR3 protein: CAWDGKTGGNTEAFF; CDR3 DNA: TGTGCCTGGGATGGGAAAACAGGAGGGAACACTGAAGCTTTCTTT
V gene: TRBV2; J gene: TRBJ1-1; clone size: few; D gene: TRBD1; CDR3 protein: CATISGQAGTEAFF; CDR3 DNA: TGTGCCACTATAAGCGGACAGGCGGGGACTGAAGCTTTCTTT
V gene: TRBV29-1; J gene: TRBJ1-2; clone size: .; D gene: .; CDR3 protein: CSVWTYDYGYTF; CDR3 DNA: TGCAGCGTTTGGACATATGATTATGGCTACACCTTC
V gene: TRBV13; J gene: TRBJ1-3; clone size: .; D gene: .; CDR3 protein: CASSLDRVYSGNTIYF; CDR3 DNA: TGTGCCAGCAGCTTAGACAGGGTCTACTCTGGAAACACCATATATTTT
V gene: TRBV5-5; J gene: TRBJ1-2; clone size: .; D gene: .; CDR3 protein: CASSLGPARDYGYTF; CDR3 DNA: TGTGCCAGCAGCCTGGGCCCCGCGAGGGACTATGGCTACACCTTC
V gene: TRBV19; J gene: TRBJ1-1; clone size: few; D gene: .; CDR3 protein: CASSIWGLDTEAFF; CDR3 DNA: TGTGCCAGTAGTATCTGGGGGCTCGACACTGAAGCTTTCTTT
V gene: TRBV4-1; J gene: TRBJ2-2; clone size: once; D gene: TRBD2; CDR3 protein: CASSQEGLADTGELFF; CDR3 DNA: TGCGCCAGCAGCCAAGAGGGACTAGCGGACACCGGGGAGCTGTTTTTT
V gene: TRBV6-5; J gene: TRBJ1-5; clone size: once; D gene: .; CDR3 protein: CASSYSGGWEPQHF; CDR3 DNA: TGTGCCAGCAGTTACTCGGGGGGTTGGGAACCCCAGCATTTT
V gene: TRBV19; J gene: TRBJ1-2; clone size: few; D gene: TRBD1; CDR3 protein: CASNRDRGGYGYTF; CDR3 DNA: TGTGCCAGTAACCGGGACAGGGGTGGCTATGGCTACACCTTC
V gene: TRBV15; J gene: TRBJ2-5; clone size: .; D gene: .; CDR3 protein: CATSGGGQETQYF; CDR3 DNA: TGTGCCACCAGCGGAGGGGGGCAAGAGACCCAGTACTTC
V gene: TRBV2; J gene: TRBJ1-1; clone size: .; D gene: .; CDR3 protein: CASSRDMGTEAFF; CDR3 DNA: TGTGCCAGCAGTCGAGACATGGGGACTGAAGCTTTCTTT
V gene: TRBV10-2; J gene: TRBJ2-5; clone size: .; D gene: .; CDR3 protein: CASSESRAGGETQYF; CDR3 DNA: TGCGCCAGCAGTGAGTCGAGGGCCGGGGGAGAGACCCAGTACTTC
V gene: TRBV5-1; J gene: TRBJ2-7; clone size: .; D gene: TRBD1; CDR3 protein: CASRSRTRDRDHEQYF; CDR3 DNA: TGCGCCAGCCGATCCCGGACCCGGGACAGGGACCACGAGCAGTACTTC
V gene: TRBV5-1; J gene: TRBJ2-5; clone size: .; D gene: TRBD1; CDR3 protein: CASSGGTGGYQETQYF; CDR3 DNA: TGCGCCAGCAGCGGGGGGACAGGGGGCTATCAAGAGACCCAGTACTTC
V gene: TRBV29-1; J gene: TRBJ2-3; clone size: once; D gene: .; CDR3 protein: CSVDPPVDTQYF; CDR3 DNA: TGCAGCGTTGATCCCCCGGTAGATACGCAGTATTTT
V gene: TRBV5-1; J gene: TRBJ1-1; clone size: .; D gene: .; CDR3 protein: CASSLYGSTEAFF; CDR3 DNA: TGCGCCAGCAGCTTGTATGGTAGCACTGAAGCTTTCTTT
V gene: TRBV28; J gene: TRBJ2-7; clone size: .; D gene: .; CDR3 protein: CASSAPLGSSYEQYF; CDR3 DNA: TGTGCCAGCAGTGCCCCCCTCGGGAGCTCCTACGAGCAGTACTTC
V gene: TRBV5-1; J gene: TRBJ1-1; clone size: .; D gene: TRBD1; CDR3 protein: CASSAGQVLNTEAFF; CDR3 DNA: TGCGCCAGCAGCGCCGGACAGGTTCTGAACACTGAAGCTTTCTTT
V gene: TRBV28; J gene: TRBJ1-1; clone size: few; D gene: TRBD1; CDR3 protein: CASRAIGTAWGGTEAFF; CDR3 DNA: TGTGCCAGCAGAGCTATCGGGACAGCATGGGGGGGCACTGAAGCTTTCTTT
V gene: TRBV2; J gene: TRBJ2-3; clone size: .; D gene: .; CDR3 protein: CASTVSLTQYF; CDR3 DNA: TGTGCCAGCACCGTCTCTTTGACGCAGTATTTT
V gene: TRBV2; J gene: TRBJ1-2; clone size: .; D gene: .; CDR3 protein: CASSEPEAYGYTF; CDR3 DNA: TGTGCCAGCAGTGAACCGGAAGCCTATGGCTACACCTTC
V gene: TRBV7-3; J gene: TRBJ2-3; clone size: .; D gene: .; CDR3 protein: CASSAGQPTDTQYF; CDR3 DNA: TGTGCCAGCAGCGCCGGACAGCCCACAGATACGCAGTATTTT
V gene: TRBV7-2; J gene: TRBJ1-6; clone size: few; D gene: .; CDR3 protein: CASSLVGQGNSPLHF; CDR3 DNA: TGTGCCAGCAGCTTAGTGGGGCAGGGTAATTCACCCCTCCACTTT
V gene: TRBV7-2; J gene: TRBJ2-2; clone size: .; D gene: TRBD2; CDR3 protein: CASSLDTGGSRRLFF; CDR3 DNA: TGTGCCAGCAGCTTAGACACGGGCGGGAGCAGGCGGCTGTTTTTT
V gene: TRBV7-2; J gene: TRBJ2-2; clone size: .; D gene: TRBD2; CDR3 protein: CASRRGGITGELFF; CDR3 DNA: TGTGCCAGCAGGCGGGGGGGTATCACCGGGGAGCTGTTTTTT
V gene: TRBV4-3; J gene: TRBJ1-6; clone size: .; D gene: .; CDR3 protein: CASSQEGGVAPLHF; CDR3 DNA: TGCGCCAGCAGCCAAGAAGGGGGGGTAGCACCCCTCCACTTT
V gene: TRBV6-1; J gene: TRBJ1-5; clone size: .; D gene: .; CDR3 protein: CASSASPSINQPQHF; CDR3 DNA: TGTGCCAGCAGCGCCAGCCCTTCAATCAATCAGCCCCAGCATTTT
V gene: TRBV6-6; J gene: TRBJ2-7; clone size: .; D gene: TRBD1; CDR3 protein: CASSLSGGSTYEQYF; CDR3 DNA: TGTGCCAGCAGTTTATCAGGGGGTTCGACCTACGAGCAGTACTTC
V gene: TRBV9; J gene: TRBJ1-2; clone size: .; D gene: .; CDR3 protein: CASSPRTGVQGGYTF; CDR3 DNA: TGTGCCAGCAGCCCCCGGACCGGCGTGCAAGGTGGCTACACCTTC
V gene: TRBV5-1; J gene: TRBJ1-4; clone size: .; D gene: TRBD1; CDR3 protein: CASRPGTGAEKLFF; CDR3 DNA: TGCGCCAGCAGACCCGGGACAGGGGCTGAAAAACTGTTTTTT
V gene: TRBV27; J gene: TRBJ1-2; clone size: .; D gene: TRBD1; CDR3 protein: CASSHSGQGVGYTF; CDR3 DNA: TGTGCCAGCAGTCACTCGGGACAGGGGGTAGGCTACACCTTC
V gene: TRBV9; J gene: TRBJ2-6; clone size: .; D gene: .; CDR3 protein: CASSVMGANVLTF; CDR3 DNA: TGTGCCAGCAGCGTAATGGGGGCCAACGTCCTGACTTTC
V gene: TRBV6-5; J gene: TRBJ2-7; clone size: .; D gene: .; CDR3 protein: CASSLPGTYEQYF; CDR3 DNA: TGTGCCAGCAGTTTACCGGGAACTTACGAGCAGTACTTC
V gene: TRBV7-2; J gene: TRBJ2-3; clone size: .; D gene: TRBD2; CDR3 protein: CASSPAGGITDTQYF; CDR3 DNA: TGTGCCAGCAGCCCAGCGGGGGGTATCACAGATACGCAGTATTTT
V gene: TRBV28; J gene: TRBJ1-2; clone size: .; D gene: .; CDR3 protein: CASTIGPSGTNYGYTF; CDR3 DNA: TGTGCCAGCACCATCGGGCCTTCTGGAACTAACTATGGCTACACCTTC
V gene: TRBV28; J gene: TRBJ1-4; clone size: once; D gene: .; CDR3 protein: CASSSSTGSVNEKLFF; CDR3 DNA: TGTGCCAGCAGTTCCTCAACGGGGTCAGTTAATGAAAAACTGTTTTTT
V gene: TRBV7-9; J gene: TRBJ2-7; clone size: .; D gene: TRBD2; CDR3 protein: CASSLGPGGGSYEQYF; CDR3 DNA: TGTGCCAGCAGCTTAGGCCCCGGGGGGGGCTCCTACGAGCAGTACTTC
V gene: TRBV7-2; J gene: TRBJ2-2; clone size: .; D gene: .; CDR3 protein: CASSLLGAQGFRTGELFF; CDR3 DNA: TGTGCCAGCAGCTTACTAGGAGCGCAGGGGTTTAGGACCGGGGAGCTGTTTTTT
V gene: TRBV10-3; J gene: TRBJ1-3; clone size: .; D gene: .; CDR3 protein: CAIKSFSGNTIYF; CDR3 DNA: TGTGCCATCAAGAGTTTCTCTGGAAACACCATATATTTT
V gene: TRBV5-8; J gene: TRBJ2-4; clone size: .; D gene: .; CDR3 protein: CASSLLNLKDNQYF; CDR3 DNA: TGTGCCAGCAGCCTGCTAAATTTAAAGGACAATCAGTACTTC
V gene: TRBV6-1; J gene: TRBJ1-2; clone size: .; D gene: .; CDR3 protein: CASSEARVNYGYTF; CDR3 DNA: TGTGCCAGCAGTGAAGCCAGAGTTAACTATGGCTACACCTTC
V gene: TRBV5-6; J gene: TRBJ2-3; clone size: .; D gene: .; CDR3 protein: CASSFGKSTDTQYF; CDR3 DNA: TGTGCCAGCAGCTTCGGGAAAAGCACAGATACGCAGTATTTT
V gene: TRBV7-9; J gene: TRBJ1-6; clone size: few; D gene: TRBD1; CDR3 protein: CASSPRQGTAPLHF; CDR3 DNA: TGTGCCAGCAGCCCGAGACAGGGGACGGCACCCCTCCACTTT
V gene: TRBV2; J gene: TRBJ1-2; clone size: .; D gene: .; CDR3 protein: CASSGTVYGYTF; CDR3 DNA: TGTGCCAGCAGTGGGACAGTCTATGGCTACACCTTC